A selection of T cell receptor beta chains follows, all from one sample in a study of blood T cell repertoires in COVID-19. The method was immunoSEQ multiplex PCR; TCRdb's version includes in-frame clones alone and lacks a portion of them. The sample lists 250,000 to 350,000 clones, roughly 90% occurring once. The specimen was PBMCs or T cells enriched from blood (not recorded which). The receptors come from a woman in her 30s who had recovered from COVID-19. The CDR3 runs from the conserved cysteine through the conserved F or W.

v_call cdr3_aa
TRBV9 CASSVEADLDPQHF
TRBV7-2 CASSSGTSGVLGQFF
TRBV30 CAWSVSGRLNTEAFF
TRBV9 CASSVGTSGGYTGELFF
TRBV28 CASTPGGGWRNTGELFF
TRBV28 CASSLSGTAPSPLHF
TRBV4-2 CASSGTGGSYEQYF
TRBV9 CASSRTGKDTIYF
TRBV9 CASSVQGANYGYTF
TRBV7-3 CASSMDRNNEQFF
TRBV3-1/TRBV3-2 CASSLSTGRSYNEQFF
TRBV27 CATNTGGDTQYF
TRBV5-4 CASSTESGEKLFF
TRBV27 CASSNSLFTSYNSPLHF
TRBV7-6 CASSLGVNPGAQETQYF
TRBV3-1/TRBV3-2 CASSPLGAGGRETQYF
TRBV4-1 CASSRDRRNTEAFF
TRBV27 CASSLTGGLVGYTF
TRBV7-2 CASSQTLGRGEDYGYTF
TRBV18 CASSRTGASDTQYF
TRBV7-2 CASSPRGRTNEKLFF
TRBV7-9 CASSLGVDAAYNEQFF
TRBV7-3 CASSLGGLGAEQYF
TRBV5-1 CASSPSTGIRDSPLHF
TRBV11-1 CASSLRSYNSPLHF
TRBV4-3 CASSRGQGDGYTF
TRBV11-3 CASSTPTGSYEQYF
TRBV19 CASSLGQGAGYTF
TRBV19 CASSPGREAVAEKLFF
TRBV7-9 CASTEGSATNEKLFF
TRBV27 CASSSLGRVSSPLHF
TRBV28 CASSQSEGGIYEQYF
TRBV18 CASSPLFSTDTQYF
TRBV27 CASSLTGQPQHF
TRBV5-4 CASSFDRDGDYGYTF
TRBV5-1 CASSLGLRLTEAFF
TRBV5-1 CASSSPGRNYEQYF
TRBV27 CASSFIGGSWQYF
TRBV27 CASNKIGADGELFF
TRBV9 CASSHERDRGLSTEAFF